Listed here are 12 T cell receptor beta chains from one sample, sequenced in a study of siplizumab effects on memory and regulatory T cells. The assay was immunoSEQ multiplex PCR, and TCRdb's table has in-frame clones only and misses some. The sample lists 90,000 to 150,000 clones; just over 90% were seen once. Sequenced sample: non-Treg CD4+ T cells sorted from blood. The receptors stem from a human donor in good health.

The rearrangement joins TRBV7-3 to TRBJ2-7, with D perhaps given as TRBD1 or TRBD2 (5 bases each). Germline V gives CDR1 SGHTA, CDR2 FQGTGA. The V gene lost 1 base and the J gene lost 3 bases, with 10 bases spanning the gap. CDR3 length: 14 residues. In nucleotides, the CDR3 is TGTGCCAGCAGCTTAAGTGGGGGTCGCTACGAGCAGTACTTC. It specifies CASSLSGGRYEQYF. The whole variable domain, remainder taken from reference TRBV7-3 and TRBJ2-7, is GAGVSQTPSNKVTEKGKYVELRCDPISGHTALYWYRQSLGQGPEFLIYFQGTGAADDSGLPNDRFFAVRPEGSVSTLKIQRTERGDSAVYLCASSLSGGRYEQYFGPGTRLTVT.

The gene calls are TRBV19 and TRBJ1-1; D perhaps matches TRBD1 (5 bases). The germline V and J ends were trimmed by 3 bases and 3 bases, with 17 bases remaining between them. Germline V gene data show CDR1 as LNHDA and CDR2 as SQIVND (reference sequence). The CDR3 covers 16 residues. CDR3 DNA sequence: TGTGCCAGTAGTATGATTTGGACGGGGGACCACACTGAAGCTTTCTTT. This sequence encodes CASSMIWTGDHTEAFF.

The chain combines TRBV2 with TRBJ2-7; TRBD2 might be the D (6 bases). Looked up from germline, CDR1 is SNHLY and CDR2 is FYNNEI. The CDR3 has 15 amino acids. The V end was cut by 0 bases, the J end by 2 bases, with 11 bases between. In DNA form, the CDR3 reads TGTGCCAGCAGTGAAGCGCGGGGACTTGCCTACGAGCAGTACTTC. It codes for CASSEARGLAYEQYF.

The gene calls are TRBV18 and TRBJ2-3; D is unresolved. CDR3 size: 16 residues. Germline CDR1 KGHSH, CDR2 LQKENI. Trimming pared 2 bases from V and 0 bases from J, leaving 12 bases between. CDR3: CASSPTGPTSTDTQYF. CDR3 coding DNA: TGTGCCAGCTCACCAACCGGCCCTACAAGCACAGATACGCAGTATTTT.

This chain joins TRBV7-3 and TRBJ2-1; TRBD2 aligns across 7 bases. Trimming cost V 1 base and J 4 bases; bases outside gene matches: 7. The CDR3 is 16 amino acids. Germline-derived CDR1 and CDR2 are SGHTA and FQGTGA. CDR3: CASSLNFGGEYNEQFF. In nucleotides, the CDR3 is TGTGCCAGCAGCTTAAATTTTGGGGGGGAATACAATGAGCAGTTCTTC.

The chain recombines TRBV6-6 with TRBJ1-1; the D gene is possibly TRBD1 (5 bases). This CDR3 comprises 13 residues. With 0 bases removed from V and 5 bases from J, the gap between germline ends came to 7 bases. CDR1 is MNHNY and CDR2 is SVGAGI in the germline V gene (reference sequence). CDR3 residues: CASSYSGRTEAFF. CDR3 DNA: TGTGCCAGCAGTTACTCGGGGCGGACTGAAGCTTTCTTT.

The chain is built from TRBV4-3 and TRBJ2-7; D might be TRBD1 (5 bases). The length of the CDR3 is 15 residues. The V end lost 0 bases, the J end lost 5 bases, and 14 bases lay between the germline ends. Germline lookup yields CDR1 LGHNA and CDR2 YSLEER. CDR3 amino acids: CASSQDAAGLDEQYF. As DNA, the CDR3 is TGCGCCAGCAGCCAAGATGCGGCAGGGTTGGACGAGCAGTACTTC.

The CDR3, as DNA: TGTGCCAGCAGCTTAGATTCGTCGGCCGGGGCCAACGTCCTGACTTTC. Residues: CASSLDSSAGANVLTF. This chain connects TRBV7-2 to TRBJ2-6; the D is unclear. The germline CDR1 and CDR2 sequences are SGHTA and FQGNSA. Between the trimmed V and J ends, which lost 1 base and 4 bases, there was a span of 11 bases. The CDR3 has 16 residues.

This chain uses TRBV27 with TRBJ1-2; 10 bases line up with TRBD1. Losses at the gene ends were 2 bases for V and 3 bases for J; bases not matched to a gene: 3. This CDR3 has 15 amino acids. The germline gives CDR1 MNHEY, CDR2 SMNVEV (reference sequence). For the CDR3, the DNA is TGTGCCAGCAGTTTAGGGACAGGGGTTTACTATGGCTACACCTTC. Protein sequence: CASSLGTGVYYGYTF.

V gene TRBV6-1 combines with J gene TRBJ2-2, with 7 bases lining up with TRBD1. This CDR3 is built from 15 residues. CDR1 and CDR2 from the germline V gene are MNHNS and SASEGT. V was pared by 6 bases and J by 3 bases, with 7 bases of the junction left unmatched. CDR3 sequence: CASRLTGLDTGELFF. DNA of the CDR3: TGTGCCAGCAGACTGACAGGGCTCGACACCGGGGAGCTGTTTTTT.

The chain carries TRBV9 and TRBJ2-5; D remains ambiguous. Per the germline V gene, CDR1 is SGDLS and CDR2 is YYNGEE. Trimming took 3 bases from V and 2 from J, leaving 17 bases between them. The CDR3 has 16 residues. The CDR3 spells CASSAHLSVLQETQYF. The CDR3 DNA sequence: TGTGCCAGCAGCGCCCATCTATCTGTATTACAAGAGACCCAGTACTTC.

CDR3 amino acids: CASSARQVVLSTDTQYF. Written as DNA, the CDR3 is TGTGCCAGCAGCGCCAGACAGGTGGTCCTTAGCACAGATACGCAGTATTTT. This sequence joins TRBV9 and TRBJ2-3; the D gene is possibly TRBD1 (6 bases). Germline CDR1 SGDLS, CDR2 YYNGEE. V was cut by 3 bases and J by 0 bases, with 17 bases left in between. The CDR3 is made up of 17 amino acids.